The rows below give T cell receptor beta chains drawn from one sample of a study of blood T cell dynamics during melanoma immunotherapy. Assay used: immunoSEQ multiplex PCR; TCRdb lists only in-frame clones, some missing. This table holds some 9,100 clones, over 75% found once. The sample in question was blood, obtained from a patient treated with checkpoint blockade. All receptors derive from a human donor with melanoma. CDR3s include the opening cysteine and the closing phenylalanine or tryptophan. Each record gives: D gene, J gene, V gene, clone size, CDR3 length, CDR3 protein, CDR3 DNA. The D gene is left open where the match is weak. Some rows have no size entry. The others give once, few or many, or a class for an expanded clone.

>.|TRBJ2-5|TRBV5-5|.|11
CASSQSETQYF
TGTGCCAGCAGCCAGTCGGAGACCCAGTACTTC
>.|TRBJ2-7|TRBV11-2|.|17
CASSLGFYLRGPYEQYF
TGTGCCAGCAGCTTAGGATTTTATTTGCGCGGACCCTACGAGCAGTACTTC
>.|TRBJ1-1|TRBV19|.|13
CASGHGGGTEAFF
TGTGCCAGTGGCCATGGGGGAGGGACTGAAGCTTTCTTT
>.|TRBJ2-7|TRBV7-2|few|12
CASSSQNYEQYF
TGTGCCAGCAGCTCACAGAACTACGAGCAGTACTTC
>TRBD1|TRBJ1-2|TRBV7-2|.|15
CASSLPGRGRDGYTF
TGTGCCAGCAGCTTACCCGGCAGGGGGCGGGATGGCTACACCTTC
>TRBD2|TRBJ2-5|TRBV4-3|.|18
CASSQEPSGGTFGETQYF
TGCGCCAGCAGCCAAGAGCCTAGCGGGGGGACCTTTGGGGAGACCCAGTACTTC
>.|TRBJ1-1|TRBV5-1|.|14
CASSLVPSGGEAFF
TGCGCCAGCAGCTTGGTACCGTCGGGAGGAGAAGCTTTCTTT
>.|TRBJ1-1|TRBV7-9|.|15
CASSLARNRYTEAFF
TGTGCCAGCAGCTTAGCGAGAAATCGGTACACTGAAGCTTTCTTT
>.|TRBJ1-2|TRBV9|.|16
CASSVGASLSVRGYTF
TGTGCCAGCAGCGTAGGGGCTAGTCTCTCCGTAAGAGGCTACACCTTC
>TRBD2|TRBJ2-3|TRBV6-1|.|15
CASSEQTSGADTQYF
TGTGCCAGCAGTGAGCAGACTAGCGGGGCGGATACGCAGTATTTT
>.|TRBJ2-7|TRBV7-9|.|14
CASSLGGVMYEQYF
TGTGCCAGCAGCTTGGGCGGGGTAATGTACGAGCAGTACTTC
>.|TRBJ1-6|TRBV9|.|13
CASSVGDRSPLHF
TGTGCCAGCAGCGTGGGAGATCGATCACCCCTCCACTTT
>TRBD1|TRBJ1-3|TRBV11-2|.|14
CASSLGFAGQTIYF
TGTGCCAGCAGCTTAGGTTTCGCGGGACAGACCATATATTTT